Presented here are 27 T cell receptor beta chains from one specimen sequenced in a study of T cells in Graves' hyperthyroidism and ophthalmopathy. RNA transcripts were the template for amplifying TCR beta CDR3 regions. TCR CDR3 regions were first amplified by RT-PCR with HTBI primers. TCRdb fed the multiplex PCR reads into MiXCR, producing one record per CDR3 protein. The sample has hundreds of thousands of distinct CDR3 sequences, around 15% seen once. The sequencing sample was made of blood. All receptors come from a woman between 18 and 29 years old with Graves' hyperthyroidism.

This clonotype was recorded a few times. The chain carries TRBV4-1 and TRBJ2-7; D could derive from TRBD1 or TRBD2 (5 bases each). The CDR3 consists of 14 residues. Germline loops: CDR1 MGHRA, CDR2 YSYEKL. Trimming left V 1 base short and J 5 bases short, with 12 bases between. In nucleotides, the CDR3 is TGCGCCAGCAGCCAAGGAGGGGCTCGCGACGAGCAGTACTTC. Translating gives CASSQGGARDEQYF.

This clonotype was detected ten times or more. The rearrangement uses TRBV18 and TRBJ2-1; D not resolved. V was shortened by 1 base and J by 5 bases, with 6 bases between the two germline ends. The CDR3 runs 13 residues. From germline, CDR1 is KGHSH and CDR2 LQKENI. The CDR3 DNA is TGTGCCAGCTCACCACGGCAGGACAATGAGCAGTTCTTC. Translation gives CASSPRQDNEQFF.

The rearrangement links TRBV20-1 to TRBJ2-3, with 11 bases aligning to TRBD2. CDR3 length: 15 residues. Germline V gene lookup returns CDR1 DFQATT and CDR2 SNEGSKA (reference sequence). Trimming at V came to 3 bases and at J to 3 bases, leaving 5 bases not matched to a gene. This chain's CDR3 is CSARVSGRGTDTQYF. DNA of the CDR3: TGCAGTGCTAGGGTTAGCGGGAGGGGAACAGATACGCAGTATTTT.

The rearrangement joins TRBV19 to TRBJ1-1; D call uncertain. V was cut by 7 bases and J by 1 base, with 10 bases left in between. This CDR3 comprises 13 residues. Germline V lookup: CDR1 LNHDA, CDR2 SQIVND (reference sequence). CDR3: CASTHGENTEAFF. The CDR3 region has the DNA TGTGCCAGTACCCATGGGGAGAACACTGAAGCTTTCTTT.

The rearrangement links TRBV28 to TRBJ1-1, with D hard to call. Trimming left V 2 bases short and J 7 bases short, with 2 bases between. This CDR3 has 10 amino acids. Germline CDR1 and CDR2: MDHEN and SYDVKM. The CDR3 DNA reads TGTGCCAGCAGTTTAGATGAAGCTTTCTTT. As protein: CASSLDEAFF.

This clonotype was counted at least ten times. The rearrangement joins TRBV27 to TRBJ2-7; possible D gene TRBD2, 5 bases. The germline V and J ends were trimmed by 0 bases and 2 bases, with 14 bases remaining between them. Germline assignment: CDR1 MNHEY and CDR2 SMNVEV (reference sequence). The CDR3 has 16 residues. This chain's CDR3 is CASSLSPRGGTYEQYF. The CDR3 DNA sequence: TGTGCCAGCAGTTTATCTCCCCGAGGAGGTACCTACGAGCAGTACTTC.

This clonotype was detected ten times or more. The rearrangement links TRBV24-1 to TRBJ2-2, with a tentative D call TRBD1 (6 bases). The CDR3 consists of 15 residues. Germline assignment: CDR1 KGHDR and CDR2 SFDVKD. V was shortened by 7 bases and J by 0 bases, with 11 bases between the two germline ends. The CDR3 protein is CATRTGLANTGELFF. The CDR3 region has the DNA TGTGCCACCAGGACAGGACTCGCGAACACCGGGGAGCTGTTTTTT.

At least ten counts were recorded for this clonotype. The chain combines TRBV20-1 with TRBJ1-5; D not resolved. The V end was cut by 5 bases, the J end by 4 bases, with 15 bases between. Germline V lookup: CDR1 DFQATT, CDR2 SNEGSKA (reference sequence). This CDR3 is built from 14 residues. The CDR3 is CSAREHWRNQPQHF. Written as DNA, the CDR3 is TGCAGTGCTCGGGAGCACTGGAGGAATCAGCCCCAGCATTTT.

The chain has TRBV29-1 and TRBJ2-7; perhaps D is TRBD1 or TRBD2 (5 bases each). Germline V gene data show CDR1 as SQVTM and CDR2 as ANQGSEA. The CDR3 loop spans 11 amino acids. V was trimmed by 6 bases and J by 6 bases, leaving 12 bases between them. The DNA for the CDR3 is TGCAGCGTCCGAGAGGGGCTCGAGCAGTACTTC. Encoded protein: CSVREGLEQYF.

This clonotype was recorded a few times. The V call is TRBV13, the J call TRBJ1-2, with D possibly being TRBD1 (5 bases). The V end was cut by 4 bases, the J end by 8 bases, with 17 bases between. Looked up from germline, CDR1 is PRHDT and CDR2 is FYEKMQ (reference sequence). CDR3 length: 14 residues. CDR3 residues: CASSSRTSGRGYTF. The CDR3 DNA reads as TGTGCCAGCAGCTCTCGGACATCTGGACGGGGCTACACCTTC.

This clonotype was detected many times. J is TRBJ2-7 and V is TRBV28; D unresolved. Germline V gene data show CDR1 as MDHEN and CDR2 as SYDVKM. V lost 3 bases and J 2 bases, leaving 8 bases between the germline ends. CDR3 length: 13 residues. CDR3 region: CASSFNGPYEQYF. In DNA, the CDR3 is TGTGCCAGCAGTTTCAACGGTCCCTACGAGCAGTACTTC.

V gene TRBV7-8 combines with J gene TRBJ2-1; D gene uncertain. Trimming removed 0 bases from V and 5 bases from J, with 11 bases in between. The germline V gene has CDR1 SGHVS and CDR2 FQNEAQ. This CDR3 region has 15 residues. In nucleotides, the CDR3 is TGTGCCAGCAGCTTAGCAAATAGAGTTAACAATGAGCAGTTCTTC. This encodes CASSLANRVNNEQFF.

This clonotype was seen ten or more times. The genes are TRBV7-2 and TRBJ2-2, with 7 bases lining up with TRBD1. Germline CDR1 and CDR2: SGHTA and FQGNSA. The CDR3 contains 15 residues. J lost 1 base, V lost 3 bases, and 2 bases had no gene match. The CDR3 loop is CASSFRDRNTGELFF. CDR3 nucleotides: TGTGCCAGCAGCTTCCGGGACAGGAACACCGGGGAGCTGTTTTTT.

This chain connects TRBV5-1 to TRBJ2-7, with 9 bases identical to TRBD1. The CDR3 extends over 13 amino acids. Germline V lookup: CDR1 SGHRS, CDR2 YFSETQ. V shed 3 bases, J shed 5 bases, and the junction held 3 bases outside the gene matches. Here the CDR3 DNA reads TGCGCCAGCAGCTACAGGGGGCCCCACGAGCAGTACTTC. This translates into CASSYRGPHEQYF.

This clonotype was seen at least ten times. The rearrangement joins TRBV11-1 to TRBJ1-1, with D uncertain. Trimming took off 1 base at V and 0 bases at J, with 9 bases between the two ends. CDR1 and CDR2 from the germline V gene are SGHAT and FQDESV (reference sequence). The CDR3 sequence is 15 residues long. The CDR3 loop is CASSLVTGLNTEAFF. Written as DNA, the CDR3 is TGTGCCAGCAGCTTAGTCACGGGCCTGAACACTGAAGCTTTCTTT. The complete variable domain, with remaining parts taken from reference TRBV11-1 and TRBJ1-1, reads EAEVAQSPRYKITEKSQAVAFWCDPISGHATLYWYRQILGQGPELLVQFQDESVVDDSQLPKDRFSAERLKGVDSTLKIQPAELGDSAMYLCASSLVTGLNTEAFFGQGTRLTVV.

The chain links TRBV12-3 or TRBV12-4 to TRBJ2-1; 13 bases map to TRBD2. This CDR3 region has 15 residues. V dropped 4 bases and J dropped 5; count of bases not matched to a gene: 2. CDR3 in DNA: TGTGCCAGCAGTTGGACTAGCGGGGGAGACAATGAGCAGTTCTTC. It is translated as CASSWTSGGDNEQFF.

J is TRBJ1-5 and V is TRBV4-1; possible D gene TRBD1, 5 bases. Per germline, CDR1 MGHRA and CDR2 YSYEKL. The V and J ends lost 2 bases and 0 bases respectively, with 8 bases between them. The CDR3 loop spans 15 amino acids. CDR3 sequence: CASSQTGHSNQPQHF. In nucleotides, the CDR3 is TGCGCCAGCAGCCAAACGGGGCATAGCAATCAGCCCCAGCATTTT.

The V call is TRBV20-1, the J call TRBJ2-5; D assignment may be TRBD1 or TRBD2 (5 bases each). Germline values: CDR1 DFQATT, CDR2 SNEGSKA (reference sequence). The CDR3 runs to 14 residues. V was clipped by 5 bases and J by 3 bases, with 16 bases between them. The CDR3 DNA reads TGCAGTGCTGAGATGGGACGACCCGAAGAGACCCAGTACTTC. It is translated as CSAEMGRPEETQYF.

This clonotype was seen more than once but under ten times. V and J are TRBV29-1 and TRBJ2-3, with 11 positions matching TRBD1. The trim removed 1 base at V and 5 bases at J, leaving 5 bases unmatched. Germline V gene data show CDR1 as SQVTM and CDR2 as ANQGSEA. The CDR3 has 15 amino acids. The CDR3 DNA follows: TGCAGCGTTGAAGGGACGGGACAGGGGGGAGATACGCAGTATTTT. This codes for CSVEGTGQGGDTQYF.

The V and J genes are TRBV5-6 and TRBJ2-3; 13 bases fit TRBD2. CDR3 length equals 18 residues. Germline CDR1 reads SGHDT; CDR2 reads YYEEEE. V gave up 1 base and J gave up 2 bases; unmatched junction bases: 7. CDR3: CASSLQGTSGIYTDTQYF. The CDR3 bases are TGTGCCAGCAGCTTGCAGGGGACTAGCGGGATTTACACAGATACGCAGTATTTT.

This clonotype was observed many times. The CDR3 coding sequence is TGTGCCAGCTCACGGGGAGGGCCTGAAGCTTTCTTT. Its protein product is CASSRGGPEAFF. The rearrangement uses TRBV18 and TRBJ1-1, with D hard to call. Germline assignment: CDR1 KGHSH and CDR2 LQKENI. The germline V and J ends were trimmed by 4 bases and 6 bases, with 9 bases remaining between them. This CDR3 is built from 12 residues. Supplemented by reference TRBV18 and TRBJ1-1, the full variable domain reads NAGVMQNPRHLVRRRGQEARLRCSPMKGHSHVYWYRQLPEEGLKFMVYLQKENIIDESGMPKERFSAEFPKEGPSILRIQQVVRGDSAAYFCASSRGGPEAFFGQGTRLTVV.

This clonotype was recorded a few times. The J gene is TRBJ2-2, the V gene TRBV13, with D unclear. This CDR3 is 14 amino acids long. Trimming took off 2 bases at V and 5 bases at J, with 9 bases between the two ends. Germline lookup yields CDR1 PRHDT and CDR2 FYEKMQ (reference sequence). Here the CDR3 DNA reads TGTGCCAGCAGCTTATACTCCACAACCGGGGAGCTGTTTTTT. This codes for CASSLYSTTGELFF.

Many counts were recorded for this clonotype. This chain links TRBV11-2 with TRBJ2-7; D is uncertain. Germline V gene lookup returns CDR1 SGHAT and CDR2 FQNNGV. V gave up 5 bases and J gave up 2 bases, with 16 bases separating them. The CDR3 length is 15 residues. CDR3 sequence (DNA): TGTGCCAGCAGCCGTCGGACCGAGGCTCCCTACGAGCAGTACTTC. Translated: CASSRRTEAPYEQYF.

This clonotype was detected many times. The chain uses TRBV7-2 and TRBJ1-5; D is unclear. Germline-derived CDR1 and CDR2 are SGHTA and FQGNSA. The V and J ends lost 5 bases and 4 bases respectively, with 15 bases between them. The CDR3 consists of 15 residues. CDR3 DNA: TGTGCCAGCAGCCCAGAGGTCCGAACTAATCAGCCCCAGCATTTT. Translated: CASSPEVRTNQPQHF.

This clonotype was counted ten times or more. This chain links TRBV27 with TRBJ2-7; possibly TRBD1 or TRBD2 for D (5 bases each). The CDR3 loop spans 16 amino acids. Germline values: CDR1 MNHEY, CDR2 SMNVEV (reference sequence). V was pared by 4 bases and J by 4 bases, with 20 bases between. The CDR3 protein is CASSSTLVSRGYEQYF. In nucleotides, the CDR3 is TGTGCCAGCAGTTCTACCCTCGTTTCGAGGGGTTACGAGCAGTACTTC.

This clonotype occurred many times. The chain links TRBV12-3 or TRBV12-4 to TRBJ2-7; no clear D gene. CDR3 length: 13 amino acids. Trimming removed 6 bases at V and 2 bases at J, with 11 bases between. The CDR3 sequence is CASSEGIPYEQYF. For the CDR3, the DNA is TGTGCCAGCAGCGAAGGTATCCCCTACGAGCAGTACTTC.

The CDR3 DNA is TGTGCCAGCAGTTACACAGGCGGGGGGGTGGCCGGGGAGCTGTTTTTT. Translating gives CASSYTGGGVAGELFF. The chain employs TRBV6-5 and TRBJ2-2, with 9 bases matching TRBD2. Germline-derived CDR1 and CDR2 are MNHEY and SVGAGI. The V gene end was trimmed by 2 bases and the J gene end by 6 bases; junction bases not matched to a gene: 7. This CDR3 has 16 residues.